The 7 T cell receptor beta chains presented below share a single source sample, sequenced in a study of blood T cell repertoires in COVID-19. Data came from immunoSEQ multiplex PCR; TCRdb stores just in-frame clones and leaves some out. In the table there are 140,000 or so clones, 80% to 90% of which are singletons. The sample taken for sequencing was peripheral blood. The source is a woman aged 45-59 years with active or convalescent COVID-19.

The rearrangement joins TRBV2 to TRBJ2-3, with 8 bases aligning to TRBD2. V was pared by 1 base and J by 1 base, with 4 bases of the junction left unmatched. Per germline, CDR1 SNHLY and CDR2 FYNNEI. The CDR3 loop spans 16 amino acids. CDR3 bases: TGTGCCAGCAGTGAAGTTCACGGGAGGGGCACAGATACGCAGTATTTT. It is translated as CASSEVHGRGTDTQYF.

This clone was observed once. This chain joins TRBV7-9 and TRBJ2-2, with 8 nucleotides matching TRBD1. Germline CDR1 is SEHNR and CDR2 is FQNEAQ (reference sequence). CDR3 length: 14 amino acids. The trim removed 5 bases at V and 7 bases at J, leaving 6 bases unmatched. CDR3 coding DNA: TGTGCCAGCAGCGGGCAGACAGGGGTCGGGGAGCTGTTTTTT. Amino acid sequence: CASSGQTGVGELFF.

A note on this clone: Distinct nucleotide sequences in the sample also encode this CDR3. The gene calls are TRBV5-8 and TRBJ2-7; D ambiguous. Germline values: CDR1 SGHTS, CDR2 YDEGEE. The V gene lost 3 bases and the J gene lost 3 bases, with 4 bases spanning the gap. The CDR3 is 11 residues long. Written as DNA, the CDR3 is TGTGCCAGCAGCTCACTCTACGAGCAGTACTTC. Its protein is CASSSLYEQYF.

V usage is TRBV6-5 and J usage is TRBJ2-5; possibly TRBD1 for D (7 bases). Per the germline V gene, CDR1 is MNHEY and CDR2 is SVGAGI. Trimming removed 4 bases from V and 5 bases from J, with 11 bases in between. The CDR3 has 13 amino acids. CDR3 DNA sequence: TGTGCCAGCAGTTCGACAGGGAGGGAGACCCAGTACTTC. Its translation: CASSSTGRETQYF.

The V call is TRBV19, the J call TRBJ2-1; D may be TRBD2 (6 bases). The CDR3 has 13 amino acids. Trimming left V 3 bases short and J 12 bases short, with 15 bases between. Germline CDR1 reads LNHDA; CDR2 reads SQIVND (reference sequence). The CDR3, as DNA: TGTGCCAGTAGTATTTACGTCTTCGGGGGGCAGTTCTTC. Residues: CASSIYVFGGQFF.

The CDR3 spells CASRPRNYGYTF. The CDR3, as DNA: TGTGCCAGCAGACCGCGGAACTATGGCTACACCTTC. V is TRBV28 and J is TRBJ1-2; the D is unclear. The CDR3 runs to 12 residues. The V end lost 6 bases, the J end lost 2 bases, and 7 bases lay between the germline ends. Germline V gives CDR1 MDHEN, CDR2 SYDVKM.

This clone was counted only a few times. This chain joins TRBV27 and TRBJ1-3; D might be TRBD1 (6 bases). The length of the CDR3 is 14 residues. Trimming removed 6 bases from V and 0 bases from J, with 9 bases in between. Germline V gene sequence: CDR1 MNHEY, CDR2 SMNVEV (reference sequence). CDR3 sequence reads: CASRDSFSGNTIYF. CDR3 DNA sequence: TGTGCCAGCAGGGACAGTTTCTCTGGAAACACCATATATTTT.